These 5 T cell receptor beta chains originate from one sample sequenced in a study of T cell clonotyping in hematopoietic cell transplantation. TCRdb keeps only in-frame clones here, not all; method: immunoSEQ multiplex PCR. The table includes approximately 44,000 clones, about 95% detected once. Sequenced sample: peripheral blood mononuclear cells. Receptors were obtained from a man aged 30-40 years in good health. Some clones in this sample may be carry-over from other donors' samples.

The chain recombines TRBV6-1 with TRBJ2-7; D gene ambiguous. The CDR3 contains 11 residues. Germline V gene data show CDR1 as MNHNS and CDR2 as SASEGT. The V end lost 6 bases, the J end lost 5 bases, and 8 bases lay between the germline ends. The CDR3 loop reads CASSHHDEQYF. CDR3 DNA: TGTGCCAGCAGCCACCACGACGAGCAGTACTTC.

CDR3 in DNA: TGTGCCAGTAGTATACTGAACTATGGCTACACCTTC. Amino acids: CASSILNYGYTF. The chain uses TRBV19 and TRBJ1-2, with D unresolved. This CDR3 has 12 amino acids. V gave up 2 bases and J gave up 2 bases, with 3 bases separating them. CDR1 and CDR2 (germline): LNHDA, SQIVND (reference sequence).

The CDR3 is CASSVQGGTGELFF. The CDR3 DNA reads TGTGCCAGCAGTGTGCAGGGAGGCACCGGGGAGCTGTTTTTT. The genes are TRBV6-1 and TRBJ2-2; a weak D match, TRBD2 (6 bases). CDR1 is MNHNS, CDR2 SASEGT, per germline. There are 14 residues in the CDR3. Trimming stripped 4 bases from V and 4 bases from J, with 10 bases between.

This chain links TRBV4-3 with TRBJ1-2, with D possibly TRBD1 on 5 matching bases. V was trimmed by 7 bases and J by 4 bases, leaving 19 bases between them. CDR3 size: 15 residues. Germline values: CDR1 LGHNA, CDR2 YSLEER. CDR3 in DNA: TGCGCCAGCACTGGGGAGTGGGGGAGGCTCTATGGCTACACCTTC. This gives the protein CASTGEWGRLYGYTF.

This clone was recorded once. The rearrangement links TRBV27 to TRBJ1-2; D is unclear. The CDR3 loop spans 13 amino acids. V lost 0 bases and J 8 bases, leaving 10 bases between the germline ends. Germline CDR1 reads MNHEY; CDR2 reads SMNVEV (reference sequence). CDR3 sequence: CASSLSRVNGYTF. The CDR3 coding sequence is TGTGCCAGCAGTTTATCAAGGGTGAACGGCTACACCTTC.